This T cell receptor (beta chain) was profiled in a study of cytomegalovirus exposure and HLA in healthy donors (dated by TCRdb to about 2017). Regarding the complete study: In an earlier analysis of fewer than 750 of the donors, 250 to 300 Gb of sequence data and 90 million to 120 million unique TCR beta sequences from about 179 million T cells were reported. To predict cytomegalovirus infection status, the study brought together high-throughput TCR immunosequencing, statistical association of individual TCRs with disease status, and machine learning. An early release that covered roughly 600 HLA-typed donors contained approximately 290 gigabases of sequencing data and roughly 84 million unique TCR sequences. Genome-wide SNP genotypes for about 65% of the roughly 670 donors were used in a later genetic analysis, which treated that subset as a discovery cohort. The later analysis used no new phenotypic data to find candidate immune exposures, relying instead on TCR beta sequences and their occurrence across donors. Donor age, sex, ethnicity and CMV serostatus were compiled alongside the repertoire data. The number of typed donors differed by locus: roughly 629-630 for A, B, C, DRB1 and DQB1; about 520 for DQA1; some 610 for DPA1; and approximately 450 for DPB1. A separate validation cohort of 90 to 150 different subjects was used in addition to the roughly 720-subject first cohort. Among the roughly 400 genotyped donors, around 81% belonged to the genetic ancestry cluster associated with self-reported Caucasian donors. The study profiled the T cell repertoires of hundreds of subjects by immunosequencing and related them to cytomegalovirus serostatus. Every discovery cohort repertoire had been produced on one sequencing platform. The study was designed to test whether signatures of past pathogen exposure could be identified by cataloging public T cell receptors. Both class I and class II loci were covered by HLA typing, at four-digit resolution. Among over 350 genotyped donors of the cohort, an average of approximately 230,000 unique TCR beta nucleotide sequences were sequenced per donor, roughly 20% of them non-productive. Because of strong linkage in the cohort, 4 to 6 DR-DQ haplotypes were treated as single units for association and clustering. A later analysis re-analyzed previously published TCR beta repertoires from 666 donors and added high-resolution HLA genotyping to study TCR occurrence patterns. An earlier analysis of approximately 580 of the donors used high-throughput TCR beta sequencing to judge whether each TCR beta V gene segment behaved as functional or pseudogenic.

The CDR3 measures 15 amino acids from cysteine to phenylalanine. The DNA shown is the 45-base CDR3, in frame from base 1. CDR1 and CDR2, per the germline V gene (reference sequence), are SEHNR and FQNEAQ. The library came from the immunoSEQ multiplex PCR assay. A mixture of 60 forward primers for TCR Vbeta segments and 13 reverse primers for TCR Jbeta segments was used in the multiplex PCR. The CDR3 region of rearranged TCR beta genes was amplified from genomic DNA by a multiplex PCR assay. Amplified TCR beta libraries were sequenced as 87-base-pair reads on the Illumina HiSeq System. Concerning the study's data processing: A later analysis tallied around 80 million unique TCR beta chains across the 700 or so repertoires, and around 9.9 million of those chains were shared by two or more donors. A nearest-neighbor algorithm error-corrected the raw reads and collapsed the reads into unique sequences, merging closely related sequences to remove PCR and sequencing errors. CDR3 sequences were aligned to IMGT reference sequences to assign V, D and J gene segments. For a sequence to be retained, a match of at least six nucleotides was required to both a V gene segment and a J gene segment. Rearrangements were classified as productive when the CDR3 lacked stop codons and remained in frame with V and J, and all other rearrangements were classified as non-productive. Following IMGT convention, CDR3 was defined as the stretch from the second conserved V-encoded cysteine to the conserved J-encoded phenylalanine. The earlier analysis of a few hundred of the donors excluded sequences that lacked an unambiguous match to a single V gene segment. An earlier analysis of almost 600 of the donors classified V segments as functional when productive rearrangements were above 56.7% and as segregating when the standard deviation between donors was above 5%. A statistical classification framework was built to diagnose cytomegalovirus status from the catalog of TCR beta chain sequences. A later analysis assigned V and J genes by comparing TCR nucleotide sequences with IMGT/GENE-DB human TR gene sequences. In a later analysis, CDR3 sequences and most-parsimonious VDJ recombination scenarios were assigned using the TCRdist pipeline. A later analysis defined each TCR beta chain by its CDR3 amino acid sequence plus V-gene family, and excluded reads lacking a unique V-gene family. To address suspected cross-contamination and a sequencing artifact, a later analysis removed several hundred highly shared, low-generation-probability nucleotide sequences. In a later analysis, a clonal expansion index for each public chain was calculated from normalized within-repertoire ranks of inferred template counts. Generation probabilities in a later analysis came from a VDJ recombination model fitted to out-of-frame rearrangements, and those results were checked against IGoR. A later analysis scored TCR-TCR, TCR-HLA and TCR-CMV co-occurrence with hypergeometric tests, applying a repertoire-size bias correction to TCR pairs. In a later analysis, false discovery rates were estimated by permuting HLA or CMV assignments 20 times. In a later analysis, co-occurring TCRs were grouped with DBSCAN, and TCRdist sequence similarity was added when clustering was performed within HLA-allele-positive subsets. For co-occurrence clustering, repertoires with fewer than 30,000 or more than 120,000 public chains were excluded, along with five repertoires with anomalous nucleotide sharing. TCRdb took over this immuneACCESS table, retaining in-frame rearrangements with V and J assigned. Such tables are incomplete; in checked studies, under half of the missing clones stem from an unresolved V gene, and the remainder is unexplained. The V and J calls and clone size come from that table; D and trimming were worked out from the DNA. The sample records some 200,000 clones, less than 85% of which are singletons. The top ten clones comprise 0.63% of the sample.

For this clone: Its antigen is currently not known. No clone much larger than this one lies a single base away; base qualities are absent.

The cohort consisted of approximately 670 healthy bone marrow donors. At the time of sampling, every cohort member was nominally healthy, though immune exposures that went unrecorded were likely present. The donor tested CMV seronegative, placing the donor among the 350 to 400 seronegative members of the cohort. Each donor provided a peripheral blood sample, and peripheral blood mononuclear cells were used for TCR beta sequencing. Genomic DNA extraction from the blood cell samples was performed with the Qiagen DNeasy Blood Extraction Kit. The investigation overall reported the following: In this cohort, only TCR beta chains were sequenced, and detectable features were limited by the absence of alpha or paired-chain data. In a later analysis, around 17,000 TCR beta sequences were associated with specific HLA alleles at a false discovery rate of 0.05. A further reported finding was that TCR beta sequences accurately predicted the HLA-A and HLA-B alleles for most subjects in the first cohort. Compared with equally common non-associated chains, HLA-associated TCR beta chains in a later analysis were more clonally expanded and had lower generation probabilities. Some 15 rarely observed V segments, including chromosome 9 orphons, were excluded from the earlier analysis of about 610 of the donors because counts were too low. When HLA alleles, especially DR and DQ, strongly co-occurred, attributing TCR associations to individual alleles was difficult. Several of the top co-occurrence clusters appeared to be linked to parvovirus B19, influenza, CMV and Epstein-Barr virus, according to a later analysis. Because HLA typing was missing for some donors at each locus, association tests included only the typed subset. The 87-base-pair reads could not distinguish some IMGT-functional V segments, including TRBV6-2 and TRBV6-3, so those segments were excluded. A later analysis found that TCR association rates varied across HLA loci, with DRB1 alleles showing the most associated TCRs and HLA-C alleles the fewest. The study listed 150 to 200 TCR beta chains as associated with cytomegalovirus. According to a later genetic analysis, donors in an Asian-associated ancestry cluster had fewer N-insertions in productive TCRs than the approximately 710-donor mean. The presence/absence analyses assumed that sequencing depth was roughly uniform across donors, and that assumption may not be true. The classifier was reported to diagnose cytomegalovirus status with high specificity and sensitivity in both the original and validation cohorts. A few of the identified cytomegalovirus-associated TCR beta chains were confirmed in vitro to be specific for cytomegalovirus antigens. Most TCR sequences were seen in very few donors, while some public TCRs were found in many individuals. According to the authors, the approach could potentially be generalized to other disease states and immunological phenotypes. Most CMV-associated TCR beta chains appeared to be HLA-restricted in a later analysis, and the HLA associations seemed to be driven largely by CMV exposure. Linkage disequilibrium might explain the correlated functional status among segregating V segments, but an unknown experimental factor could not be ruled out. The sequencing pipeline was judged likely to have produced a cluster of highly shared sequence variants as a technical artifact. Broadly in line with IMGT annotations, most TCR beta V segments showed up in productive rearrangements about 87% or about 30% of the time in an earlier analysis of approximately 600 of the donors. Immune exposure information for the cohort was limited to CMV serostatus. In a later genetic analysis, a missense DCLRE1C variant was associated with V-gene and J-gene trimming of TCR beta chains, and the association was replicated in an independent cohort.

The TCR sequence derives from a man aged 18 to 29 in good health and CMV-seronegative. The rearranged chain carries TRBV7-9 and TRBJ2-5, and possibly TRBD2, on 6 matching bases. The J call may be in error: the DNA end matches TRBJ2-7 better. The sample comprised PBMCs. The nucleotide sequence is given as TGTGCCAGCAGCCTTCCCCGGGGGAATTCCTACGAGCAGTACTTC. Its coded protein is CASSLPRGNSYEQYF.